This TCR beta chain is from a study of cytomegalovirus exposure and HLA in healthy donors. Study-wide results and limits: The authors listed 180 or so TCR beta chains as cytomegalovirus-associated.

This clone showed up just once. Its target is unknown. The CDR3 length is 17 residues. Germline V gives CDR1 MDHEN, CDR2 SYDVKM. V shed 2 bases, J shed 4 bases, and the junction held 8 bases outside the gene matches. The method was immunoSEQ multiplex PCR; TCRdb's version includes in-frame clones alone and lacks a portion of them. The sample lists hundreds of thousands of clones, 86% occurring once. V is TRBV28 and J is TRBJ2-1; TRBD2 agrees at 10 bases. This clonotype was sampled from a woman younger than 30 in good health and CMV-seronegative. Material: PBMCs. The CDR3 DNA sequence: TGTGCCAGCAGTTTAATGGCTAGCGGGAGTAGGTACAATGAGCAGTTCTTC. Its protein is CASSLMASGSRYNEQFF.